This T cell receptor beta chain is from a study of glioma-infiltrating T cells after dendritic cell vaccination (TCRdb year 2016). About the full investigation: The cohort comprised approximately 15 glioblastoma patients from Phase I and II dendritic cell vaccination trials, 9 newly diagnosed and 6 with recurrent disease. Survival after dendritic cell vaccination was correlated with TCR sequencing metrics, including TIL content and tumor-blood repertoire overlap. Three intradermal dendritic cell vaccine injections were administered to patients at biweekly intervals in the arm below the axilla. In glioblastoma patients vaccinated with dendritic cells, deep sequencing of TCR beta CDR3 regions served to measure tumor-infiltrating lymphocyte content and to compare repertoires between tumor and blood. The vaccine was prepared from monocyte-derived dendritic cells that were cultured for 6 to 7 days with IL-4 and GM-CSF and then pulsed overnight with autologous tumor lysate. Between the early 2000s and the early 2010s, the patients were given dendritic cell vaccination pulsed with autologous tumor lysate. The paper as a whole reports these results and caveats: Longer time to progression and overall survival after dendritic cell vaccination were predicted by higher estimated pretreatment TIL content. The cohort was small and heterogeneous, few patients had complete blood and tumor sets, and even fewer had initial-recurrent tumor pairs. The response model built on TCR overlap across three groups was characterized as speculative, with prospective validation still needed. No direct relationship between TCR clonality and survival was found, suggesting a diverse polyclonal response may matter.

TCRB CDR3 regions were amplified from 1.5 to 2.5 ug genomic DNA, or all available DNA if less, using the immunoSEQ assay. The multiplex PCR relied on 60 forward primers for TCR V beta segments and 13 reverse primers for J beta segments. To estimate reads per starting template, synthetic control templates were spiked into each sample at limiting dilution. Sequencing produced 87 bp reads on the Illumina HiSeq System. On the authors' methods: To remove PCR and sequencing errors, closely related sequences were merged with a nearest neighbor algorithm. TCR overlap was defined as the percentage of unique tumor TCR beta sequences that were also found in the peripheral blood of the same patient. Drawn from immuneACCESS, this table holds only the in-frame rearrangements with V and J called that TCRdb kept. Clones are partly lost; checked studies trace under half to an unresolved V gene and leave the rest unexplained. V, J and clone size were drawn from that table, and D and trimming were deduced from the DNA. Here the sample has just under 100,000 clones; approximately 80% occur a single time. The ten largest clones add up to roughly 5.3% of the sample.

In the paper's terms, the time point label means: after dendritic cell vaccination, including at tumor progression/relapse. To be selected, patients needed enough residual fresh-frozen tumor tissue and more than two years of available survival data. An isocitrate dehydrogenase mutation was not carried by any of the glioblastoma patients, although molecular status was otherwise variable. PBMC were collected before vaccination, two weeks after the third vaccination, and at tumor progression if tumor progression occurred. The Qiagen DNeasy Blood extraction Kit was used for extraction of genomic DNA. This clone was observed once. The specificity of this receptor is unknown. Qualities for individual bases were not recorded, and no much larger clone is one base off. This specimen consisted of blood, obtained after dendritic cell vaccination. The TCR was taken from a human donor with glioblastoma.

The CDR3 in this case is CASSPGTGVIYGYTF. The nucleotide sequence reads TGTGCCAGCAGTCCCGGGACAGGGGTGATCTATGGCTACACCTTC. The chain joins TRBV6-5 to TRBJ1-2, with 10 middle bases fitting TRBD1. The junction shows trimming of 5 bases on V and 4 bases on J, and the gene matches do not reach 7 bases of it. The germline V gene yields MNHEY for CDR1 and SVGAGI for CDR2. The CDR3 holds 15 amino acids from the cysteine to the phenylalanine. CDR3 DNA is the only sequence kept; it has 45 bases, read in frame from the first base.